This record concerns one T cell receptor (beta chain) sequence. The sample comes from a study of technical replicates of blood from a handful of donors. Per the germline V gene, CDR1 is MNHEY and CDR2 is SMNVEV (reference sequence). Trimming took off 6 bases at V and 3 bases at J, with 18 bases between the two ends. This CDR3 has 15 amino acids. Measured with immunoSEQ multiplex PCR; TCRdb has only the in-frame clones, and not every one. The sample carries about 75,000 clones, about 97% recorded once. The sequencing sample was made of T cells isolated from PBMCs. This TCR was sampled from a human donor in good health. The rearrangement joins TRBV27 to TRBJ2-7; no clear D. CDR3 coding DNA: TGTGCCAGCAGCCTATCGCCCACCCCCGACTACGAGCAGTACTTC. Protein: CASSLSPTPDYEQYF.